Sequencing of this TCR beta chain was carried out in a study of blood T cell repertoires in COVID-19. Looking at the study overall: Specimens from acute and convalescent COVID-19 originated in the United States, Italy and Spain.

The cohort comprised adults aged roughly 18 to 95 years residing in about 25 US areas. As processed by the authors: For nucleated cells, counts were estimated from reference gene primer amplification. The protocol was immunoSEQ multiplex PCR, while the TCRdb copy is restricted to in-frame clones and leaves out a portion. The V and J calls and clone size come from that table; D and trimming were worked out from the DNA. The sample holds approximately 210,000 clones, more than 75% seen once. V lost 4 bases and J lost 3; bases outside the gene matches: 10. The CDR3 is made up of 17 amino acids. The V gene's germline CDR1 is MNHNS and CDR2 SASEGT. This clone has only one observation.

V is TRBV6-1 and J is TRBJ1-1; TRBD1 aligns across 11 bases. Sequencing was performed on PBMCs or T cells enriched from blood (not recorded which). The TCR sequence derives from a woman in her forties or fifties with acute COVID-19. This CDR3 reads CASSGTGGGSRDTEAFF. The CDR3 region has the DNA TGTGCCAGCAGTGGGACAGGGGGCGGTTCGCGGGACACTGAAGCTTTCTTT.